These T cell receptor beta chains were read from a single sample in a study of CD8+ T cells in alopecia areata. Only in-frame clones appear in the TCRdb table, and some are missing; sequencing was by immunoSEQ multiplex PCR. The sample comprises 200,000 to 250,000 clones, over 60% of which are singletons, and more than 3.5% rests with the top ten. This specimen consisted of CD4+ T cells sorted from blood, obtained at week 4, from a patient treated with tofacitinib. The receptors were sampled from a human donor with alopecia areata. Each CDR3 is given with its conserved first and last residue. D genes are given only for firm matches. The size field is filled for only some rows; it gives once, few, many or a size class.

.,.,TRBV6-5,TRBJ1-2,CAIREGRNYGYTF,TGTGCCATCAGGGAGGGGAGGAACTATGGCTACACCTTC
.,.,TRBV30,TRBJ1-5,CAWNGGLNQPQHF,TGTGCCTGGAACGGGGGCCTCAATCAGCCCCAGCATTTT
.,.,TRBV4-2,TRBJ1-5,CASSQVAGANQPQHF,TGTGCCAGCAGCCAAGTGGCAGGTGCCAATCAGCCCCAGCATTTT
.,many,TRBV7-9,TRBJ1-6,CASTAVNSPLHF,TGTGCCAGCACCGCAGTTAATTCACCCCTCCACTTT
TRBD1,.,TRBV29-1,TRBJ1-1,CSAGDRGLTEAFF,TGCAGCGCTGGGGACAGGGGGCTGACTGAAGCTTTCTTT
.,.,TRBV25-1,TRBJ2-6,CASSLATSGANVLTF,TGTGCCAGCAGTTTGGCAACCTCTGGGGCCAACGTCCTGACTTTC
.,few,TRBV27,TRBJ2-3,CASSLLGGVTDTQYF,TGTGCCAGCAGTTTACTAGGTGGGGTTACAGATACGCAGTATTTT
TRBD1,few,TRBV15,TRBJ2-7,CATSKGAEQYF,TGTGCCACCAGCAAGGGGGCCGAGCAGTACTTC
TRBD2,.,TRBV7-2,TRBJ2-7,CASSPGTTPAHEQYF,TGTGCCAGCAGCCCCGGGACTACCCCCGCTCATGAGCAGTACTTC
.,.,TRBV9,TRBJ2-7,CASSALQTGGEQYF,TGTGCCAGCAGCGCCTTACAAACAGGCGGCGAGCAGTACTTC
.,few,TRBV11-2,TRBJ1-5,CASSFAGPGSNQPQHF,TGTGCCAGCAGCTTCGCGGGGCCGGGGAGCAATCAGCCCCAGCATTTT
.,.,TRBV7-2,TRBJ1-5,CASSLARAGGNQPQHF,TGTGCCAGCAGCTTAGCGCGGGCAGGGGGCAATCAGCCCCAGCATTTT
.,.,TRBV5-1,TRBJ2-1,CASSFGVALNEQFF,TGCGCCAGCAGCTTTGGGGTTGCCCTCAATGAGCAGTTCTTC
.,.,TRBV7-9,TRBJ2-7,CASSLEIAGPYEQYF,TGTGCCAGCAGCTTAGAGATTGCTGGTCCTTACGAGCAGTACTTC
.,.,TRBV30,TRBJ1-2,CAWSSTGASYTF,TGTGCCTGGAGCTCGACAGGCGCAAGCTACACCTTC
.,.,TRBV29-1,TRBJ1-2,CSGGGVEGYTF,TGCAGCGGAGGGGGGGTAGAGGGCTACACCTTC
.,.,TRBV30,TRBJ2-3,CAWSYGPTTDTQYF,TGTGCCTGGAGTTATGGGCCTACCACAGATACGCAGTATTTT
.,few,TRBV7-2,TRBJ2-1,CASSFRGDSYNEQFF,TGTGCCAGCAGCTTCCGTGGGGATTCCTACAATGAGCAGTTCTTC
.,once,TRBV2,TRBJ2-7,CASKGQTYEQYF,TGTGCCAGCAAAGGACAGACCTACGAGCAGTACTTC
TRBD1,once,TRBV30,TRBJ1-1,CAWRPGQVTEAFF,TGTGCCTGGAGACCGGGACAGGTAACTGAAGCTTTCTTT
.,.,TRBV6-5,TRBJ1-1,CASSTPTEAFF,TGTGCCAGCAGTACCCCCACTGAAGCTTTCTTT
.,.,TRBV4-1,TRBJ2-3,CASSQVSGGTDTQYF,TGCGCCAGCAGCCAAGTCTCAGGAGGGACAGATACGCAGTATTTT
TRBD2,.,TRBV5-4,TRBJ2-3,CASSQGLAGTDTQYF,TGTGCCAGCAGCCAGGGACTAGCGGGGACAGATACGCAGTATTTT
.,.,TRBV5-6,TRBJ1-1,CASSLGVRANTEAFF,TGTGCCAGCAGCTTGGGGGTCAGGGCGAACACTGAAGCTTTCTTT
.,.,TRBV5-4,TRBJ1-6,CASSLGQYNSPLHF,TGTGCCAGCAGCTTGGGGCAGTATAATTCACCCCTCCACTTT
TRBD1,.,TRBV29-1,TRBJ1-1,CSAWTGVNTEAFF,TGCAGCGCCTGGACAGGGGTGAACACTGAAGCTTTCTTT
.,.,TRBV5-1,TRBJ2-5,CASSLAGTSRETQYF,TGCGCCAGCAGCTTGGCCGGGACATCCCGTGAGACCCAGTACTTC
.,.,TRBV7-8,TRBJ1-2,CASSFERVGYTF,TGTGCCAGCAGCTTTGAACGGGTTGGCTACACCTTC
.,.,TRBV25-1,TRBJ1-6,CASTDQGLSNSPLHF,TGTGCCAGCACCGATCAGGGCCTCTCTAATTCACCCCTCCACTTT